These 5 T cell receptor beta chains were sequenced from one sample in a study of shared clonotypes between healthy human individuals. Cells designated naive CD8 were CD45RO-negative and were positively selected for CCR7, with terminally differentiated effector memory CD45RA+ cells excluded. The protocol was immunoSEQ multiplex PCR, while the TCRdb copy is restricted to in-frame clones and leaves out a portion. Seen here are about 2.1 million clones, 90% to 95% observed once, and the top ten hold approximately 1.6%. What was sequenced was naive CD8+ T cells from PBMCs. The receptors here all came from a young man in good health. Some clones in this sample may be carry-over from other donors' samples.

The chain employs TRBV19 and TRBJ1-3; D unresolved. V gave up 1 base and J gave up 0 bases, with 13 bases separating them. The CDR3 has 17 amino acids. The germline gives CDR1 LNHDA, CDR2 SQIVND (reference sequence). CDR3 in amino acids: CASSIVRTEASGNTIYF. CDR3 in DNA: TGTGCCAGTAGTATAGTTCGGACGGAGGCCTCTGGAAACACCATATATTTT.

The chain is built from TRBV27 and TRBJ2-7; possibly TRBD2 for D (6 bases). Trimming took 7 bases from V and 2 from J, leaving 15 bases between them. The length of the CDR3 is 14 residues. Germline lookup yields CDR1 MNHEY and CDR2 SMNVEV (reference sequence). In nucleotides, the CDR3 is TGTGCCAGCACCTTAACCGGCGGGGCCTACGAGCAGTACTTC. It codes for CASTLTGGAYEQYF.

About this clone itself: The identical CDR3 is also encoded by other nucleotide sequences in the sample. The chain couples TRBV30 to TRBJ1-4; tentatively, D is TRBD1 (5 bases). CDR1 is GTSNPN and CDR2 is SVGIG in the germline V gene (reference sequence). This CDR3 has 13 residues. V was trimmed by 0 bases and J by 8 bases, leaving 10 bases between them. The CDR3 DNA sequence: TGTGCCTGGAGTGTACGGGAGGGGGAAAAACTGTTTTTT. It is translated as CAWSVREGEKLFF.

On this clone: The same CDR3 arises from other DNA sequences in this sample as well. V gene TRBV28 combines with J gene TRBJ2-7; D is undetermined. The CDR3 runs 12 residues. Germline loops: CDR1 MDHEN, CDR2 SYDVKM. The V gene lost 1 base and the J gene lost 4 bases, with 5 bases spanning the gap. In nucleotides, the CDR3 is TGTGCCAGCAGTTTATCCAGATACGAGCAGTACTTC. Its protein product is CASSLSRYEQYF.

This rearrangement joins TRBV9 to TRBJ1-5, with D maybe TRBD1 (5 bases). The CDR3 is 16 residues long. V was pared by 0 bases and J by 5 bases, with 15 bases between. Germline values: CDR1 SGDLS, CDR2 YYNGEE. DNA of the CDR3: TGTGCCAGCAGCGTAGACGGGGGGGATGCGGATCAGCCCCAGCATTTT. Amino acid sequence: CASSVDGGDADQPQHF.